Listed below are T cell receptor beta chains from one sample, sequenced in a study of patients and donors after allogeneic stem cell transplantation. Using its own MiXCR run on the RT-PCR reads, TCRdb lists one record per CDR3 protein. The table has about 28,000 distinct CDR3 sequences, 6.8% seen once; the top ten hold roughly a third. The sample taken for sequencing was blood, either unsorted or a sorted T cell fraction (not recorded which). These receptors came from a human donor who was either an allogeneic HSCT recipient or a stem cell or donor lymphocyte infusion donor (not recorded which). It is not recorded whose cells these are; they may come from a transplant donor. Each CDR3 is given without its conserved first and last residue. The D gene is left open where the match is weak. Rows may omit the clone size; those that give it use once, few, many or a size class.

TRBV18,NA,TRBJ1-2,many,ASSPRGDGGYT
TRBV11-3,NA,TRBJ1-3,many,ASSLEAGGSGNTIY
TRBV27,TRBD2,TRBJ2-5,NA,ASSRQPSRTSGRETQY
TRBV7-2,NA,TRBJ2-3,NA,ASSLHPTGIDTQY
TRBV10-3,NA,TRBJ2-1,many,AISEYYNEQF
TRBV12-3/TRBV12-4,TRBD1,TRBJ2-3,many,ASSTPGQGKDTQY
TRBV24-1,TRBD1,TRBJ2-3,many,ATSRRDRSTDTQY
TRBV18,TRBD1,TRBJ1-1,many,ASSPDRGLTEAF
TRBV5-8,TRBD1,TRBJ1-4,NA,ASSLVRGREKLF
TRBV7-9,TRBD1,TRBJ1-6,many,ASSLRQGLSPLH
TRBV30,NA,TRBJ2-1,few,AWSAPNEQF
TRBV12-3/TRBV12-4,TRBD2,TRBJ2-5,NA,ASSLVGMLAGARETQY
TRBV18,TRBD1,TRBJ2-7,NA,ASSPPDRGRWGYEQY
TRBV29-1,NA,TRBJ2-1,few,SVTSFMAGGSYNEQF
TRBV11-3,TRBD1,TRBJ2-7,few,ASSLETIGTGIYEQY
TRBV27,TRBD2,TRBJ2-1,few,ASSQTQGLKEDEQF
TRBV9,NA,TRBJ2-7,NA,ASSVARQAGDEQY
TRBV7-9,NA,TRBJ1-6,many,ASSLAAANSPLH
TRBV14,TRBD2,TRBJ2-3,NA,ASSQRLGRAGTDTQY
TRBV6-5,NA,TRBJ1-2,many,ASSLGEAFDGYT
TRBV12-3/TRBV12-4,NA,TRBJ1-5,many,ASSWDNNQPQH
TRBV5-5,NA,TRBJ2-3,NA,ASSRGLSTDTQY
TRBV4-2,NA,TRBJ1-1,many,ASSQGAGRNTEAF
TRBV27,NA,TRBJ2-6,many,ASSSSGANVLT
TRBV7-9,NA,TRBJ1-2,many,ASSLGGHGYT
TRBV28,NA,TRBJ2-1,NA,ASSYNEQF
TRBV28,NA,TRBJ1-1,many,ATKPGRGQGNTEAF
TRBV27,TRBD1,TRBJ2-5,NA,ASRRTGGGETQY
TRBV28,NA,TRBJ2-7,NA,ATTGSRYEQY
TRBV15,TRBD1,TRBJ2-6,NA,ATSPGTGAAGANVLT
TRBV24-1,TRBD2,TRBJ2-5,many,ATSDPGTSGIETQY
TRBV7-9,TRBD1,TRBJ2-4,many,ASSSGTGNNIQY
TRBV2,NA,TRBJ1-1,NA,ASRYSGTEAF
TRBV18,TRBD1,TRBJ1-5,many,ASSVQGANNQPQH
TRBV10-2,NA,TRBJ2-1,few,ASSETATINNEQF
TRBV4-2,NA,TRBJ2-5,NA,ASSQSGRAKTQY
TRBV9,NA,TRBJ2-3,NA,ASSVSSAGRRSSDTQY
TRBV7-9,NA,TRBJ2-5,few,ASSLSGAKQETQY
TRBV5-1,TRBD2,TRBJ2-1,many,ASSLAGVFFEQF
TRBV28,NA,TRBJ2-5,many,ASSFPFGGAQETQY
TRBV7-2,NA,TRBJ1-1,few,ASSLEQFTEAF
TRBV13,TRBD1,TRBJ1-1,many,ASSANRGLDTEAF